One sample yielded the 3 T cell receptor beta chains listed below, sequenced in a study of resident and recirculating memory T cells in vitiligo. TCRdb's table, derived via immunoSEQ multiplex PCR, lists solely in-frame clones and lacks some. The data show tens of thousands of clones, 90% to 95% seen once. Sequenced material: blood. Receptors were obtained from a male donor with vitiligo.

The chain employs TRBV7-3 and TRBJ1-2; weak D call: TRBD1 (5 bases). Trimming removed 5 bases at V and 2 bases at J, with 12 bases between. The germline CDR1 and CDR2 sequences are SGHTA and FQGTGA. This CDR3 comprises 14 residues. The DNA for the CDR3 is TGTGCCAGCAGCCCTGGGGGGAGCAACTATGGCTACACCTTC. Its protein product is CASSPGGSNYGYTF.

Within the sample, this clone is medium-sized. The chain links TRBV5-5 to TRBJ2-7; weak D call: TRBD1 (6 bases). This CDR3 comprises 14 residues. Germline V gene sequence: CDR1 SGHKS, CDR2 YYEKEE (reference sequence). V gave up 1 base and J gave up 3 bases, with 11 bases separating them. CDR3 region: CASSLSTGRYEQYF. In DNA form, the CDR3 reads TGTGCCAGCAGCTTGAGTACAGGGCGCTACGAGCAGTACTTC.

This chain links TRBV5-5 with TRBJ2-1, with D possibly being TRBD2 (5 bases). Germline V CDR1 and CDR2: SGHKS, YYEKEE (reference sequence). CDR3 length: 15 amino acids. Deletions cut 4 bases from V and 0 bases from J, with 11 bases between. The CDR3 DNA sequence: TGTGCCAGCAGCGGTTCTAGCAGCTCCTACAATGAGCAGTTCTTC. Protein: CASSGSSSSYNEQFF.